This T cell receptor beta chain came from a study of patients with pleural tuberculosis (dated by TCRdb to 2013 to 2016). The sequencing machine was an Illumina Genome Analyzer IIx. In-frame beta chains were kept once TCRdb had trimmed the public reads at Q25 with fastp and called clones with MiXCR. Rows matching on CDR3 protein sequence are summarized as one entry with the most common DNA and genes. Counted in this sample were around 54,000 distinct CDR3 sequences; less than 8% of them appeared once. The ten largest account for roughly 16% of the sample. This clonotype came up many times. Which antigen it targets is not known. Base quality data are lacking; no much larger clone is found one base away. CDR1 and CDR2, per the germline V gene (reference sequence), are LNHNV and YYDKDF. The CDR3 measures 17 amino acids from cysteine to phenylalanine. Only CDR3 DNA remains: 51 bases, in frame from the first base. The junction shows trimming of 0 bases on V and 5 bases on J, plus 17 bases between the germline ends.

Recombination connected TRBV15 to TRBJ2-1; the best D guess is TRBD2, with 6 bases matching. The TCR sequence derives from a human donor with pleural tuberculosis. The DNA reads as follows: TGTGCCACCAGCAGAGACGGGTTCGTGGCGGGAAACAATGAGCAGTTCTTC. Its protein reads: CATSRDGFVAGNNEQFF.